Shown below are 24 T cell receptor beta chains from a single sample sequenced in a study of cytomegalovirus exposure and HLA in healthy donors. 13 Jbeta primers and 60 Vbeta primers were used for the PCR. The table came from immunoSEQ multiplex PCR; TCRdb's copy has only in-frame clones and leaves some out. The table has 70,000 to 95,000 clones, around 82% seen once. The sequenced sample consisted of PBMCs. All receptors come from a man in his forties or fifties in good health and CMV-seronegative.

The V call is TRBV4-1, the J call TRBJ2-2; 8 nucleotides align to TRBD1. From germline, CDR1 is MGHRA and CDR2 YSYEKL. The V segment lost 7 bases and the J segment 3 bases; nucleotides outside the gene matches: 4. The CDR3 is 14 residues long. CDR3 in amino acids: CASTTQGDTGELFF. The DNA of the CDR3 is TGCGCCAGCACGACACAGGGGGACACCGGGGAGCTGTTTTTT.

The CDR3 region has the DNA TGCGCCAGCAGCCAAGGCCTCGGTGCGGGTAGCAATCAGCCCCAGCATTTT. It encodes CASSQGLGAGSNQPQHF. V and J are TRBV4-3 and TRBJ1-5, with no clear D. The CDR3 runs to 17 residues. Per germline, CDR1 LGHNA and CDR2 YSLEER. The V and J ends lost 1 base and 0 bases respectively, with 13 bases between them.

This chain links TRBV5-1 with TRBJ2-1, with a tentative D call TRBD2 (7 bases). Germline CDR1 reads SGHRS; CDR2 reads YFSETQ. This CDR3 is 17 amino acids long. Trimming removed 3 bases from V and 9 bases from J, with 25 bases in between. As DNA, the CDR3 is TGCGCCAGCAGCTCCGGAGGGGGGGTCCCCGGGAAAGGTGAGCAGTTCTTC. Encoded protein: CASSSGGGVPGKGEQFF.

The chain is built from TRBV5-5 and TRBJ2-1; D is ambiguous. This CDR3 contains 13 residues. V shed 0 bases and J shed 7 bases, with 8 bases lying between them. Germline V gene data show CDR1 as SGHKS and CDR2 as YYEKEE (reference sequence). The CDR3 loop reads CASSLDPFNEQFF. As DNA, the CDR3 is TGTGCCAGCAGCTTGGATCCCTTTAATGAGCAGTTCTTC.

This clone was counted between two and nine times. The chain recombines TRBV7-3 with TRBJ2-2; 10 bases are a match to TRBD2. CDR3 size: 19 residues. With V trimmed by 5 bases and J by 6 bases, 18 bases remained unmatched. Germline V gives CDR1 SGHTA, CDR2 FQGTGA. The CDR3 bases are TGTGCCAGCAGCCCCCAACCCCAACTAGCGGGGTATTCCTCCGGGGAGCTGTTTTTT. Its translation: CASSPQPQLAGYSSGELFF.

V and J are TRBV9 and TRBJ2-3; 9 nucleotides agree with TRBD2. Germline CDR1 reads SGDLS; CDR2 reads YYNGEE. V trimming: 0 bases; J trimming: 5 bases; junction bases outside the gene matches: 7. This CDR3 contains 16 residues. The CDR3 here is CASSVGASGEGDTQYF. The CDR3 nucleotides read TGTGCCAGCAGCGTAGGGGCTAGCGGGGAAGGAGATACGCAGTATTTT.

CDR3 amino acids: CASSMRGSGQPQHF. Here the CDR3 DNA reads TGTGCCAGTAGTATGCGGGGGTCAGGTCAGCCCCAGCATTTT. V is TRBV19 and J is TRBJ1-5, with D tentatively TRBD1 (5 bases). Germline CDR1 is LNHDA and CDR2 is SQIVND (reference sequence). V shed 3 bases and J shed 6 bases, with 12 bases lying between them. The CDR3 totals 14 residues. Full variable domain (rest looked up from reference TRBV19 and TRBJ1-5): DGGITQSPKYLFRKEGQNVTLSCEQNLNHDAMYWYRQDPGQGLRLIYYSQIVNDFQKGDIAEGYSVSREKKESFPLTVTSAQKNPTAFYLCASSMRGSGQPQHFGDGTRLSIL.

The rearrangement joins TRBV11-2 to TRBJ1-2; 9 bases fit TRBD1. Germline V gene lookup returns CDR1 SGHAT and CDR2 FQNNGV. With 7 bases clipped from V and 0 bases from J, the junction kept 12 bases outside the gene matches. The CDR3 runs to 17 residues. The CDR3 reads CASTPWTGDLSNYGYTF. CDR3 bases: TGTGCCAGCACCCCCTGGACAGGGGATCTTTCTAACTATGGCTACACCTTC.

The chain recombines TRBV6-5 with TRBJ2-5, with 7 bases identical to TRBD2. Trimming cost V 6 bases and J 2 bases; bases outside gene matches: 6. CDR3 length equals 14 residues. From germline, CDR1 is MNHEY and CDR2 SVGAGI. Written as DNA, the CDR3 is TGTGCCAGCAGAGTAGGGGACTATCAAGAGACCCAGTACTTC. This gives the protein CASRVGDYQETQYF.

The rearrangement links TRBV9 to TRBJ2-3, with D possibly matching TRBD1 (6 bases). Germline CDR1 is SGDLS and CDR2 is YYNGEE. Trimming removed 3 bases at V and 0 bases at J, with 17 bases between. CDR3 size: 17 residues. The chain's CDR3 is CASSGSGGGTSTDTQYF. In DNA form, the CDR3 reads TGTGCCAGCAGCGGAAGTGGGGGCGGAACTAGCACAGATACGCAGTATTTT.

The V gene is TRBV10-3, the J gene TRBJ1-6; TRBD1 agrees at 10 bases. CDR1 ENHRY and CDR2 SYGVKD come from the germline V gene. This CDR3 contains 17 residues. V trimming: 6 bases; J trimming: 1 base; junction bases outside the gene matches: 6. CDR3 residues: CAIRDGQGGSYNSPLHF. The CDR3 region has the DNA TGTGCCATCAGGGACGGACAGGGGGGTTCCTATAATTCACCCCTCCACTTT.

V is TRBV19 and J is TRBJ2-3, with D maybe TRBD1 (6 bases). The CDR3 covers 15 residues. Germline-derived CDR1 and CDR2 are LNHDA and SQIVND (reference sequence). Deletions cut 3 bases from V and 4 bases from J, with 14 bases between. The CDR3 loop reads CASSIPHRVADTQYF. The CDR3 DNA reads as TGTGCCAGTAGTATCCCCCACAGGGTTGCAGATACGCAGTATTTT. Full variable domain (missing parts from reference TRBV19 and TRBJ2-3): DGGITQSPKYLFRKEGQNVTLSCEQNLNHDAMYWYRQDPGQGLRLIYYSQIVNDFQKGDIAEGYSVSREKKESFPLTVTSAQKNPTAFYLCASSIPHRVADTQYFGPGTRLTVL.

This clone occurred once. The genes are TRBV28 and TRBJ1-1; no definite D call. CDR3 length: 13 residues. The germline V gene has CDR1 MDHEN and CDR2 SYDVKM. Trimming removed 0 bases at V and 4 bases at J, with 6 bases between. The CDR3 protein is CASSLWEATEAFF. Here the CDR3 DNA reads TGTGCCAGCAGTTTATGGGAGGCCACTGAAGCTTTCTTT.

This clone appeared a few times. The chain links TRBV5-6 to TRBJ2-1, with a possible D match to TRBD1 (6 bases). Trimming stripped 4 bases from V and 4 bases from J, with 15 bases between. This CDR3 comprises 15 residues. The V gene's germline CDR1 is SGHDT and CDR2 YYEEEE. This chain's CDR3 is CASSLGGRGYNEQFF. The CDR3 DNA sequence: TGTGCCAGCAGCCTTGGAGGCAGGGGATACAATGAGCAGTTCTTC.

The chain links TRBV28 to TRBJ2-3, with 7 bases that match TRBD1. Per germline, CDR1 MDHEN and CDR2 SYDVKM. This CDR3 is built from 17 residues. Trimming removed 2 bases from V and 4 bases from J; junction bases left unmatched: 12. The CDR3 DNA is TGTGCCAGCAGTTTACTTCCAGACAGGGAAGACTCAGATACGCAGTATTTT. Translating it yields CASSLLPDREDSDTQYF.

This clone showed up just once. V gene TRBV6-1 combines with J gene TRBJ1-2; 7 bases map to TRBD1. Germline CDR1 reads MNHNS; CDR2 reads SASEGT. CDR3 length: 13 amino acids. The V gene end was trimmed by 4 bases and the J gene end by 4 bases; junction bases not matched to a gene: 3. The CDR3 is CASSGDRVYGYTF. The CDR3 region has the DNA TGTGCCAGCAGTGGCGACAGGGTCTATGGCTACACCTTC.

The V and J genes are TRBV27 and TRBJ1-4, with TRBD1 as a possible D gene (5 bases). The CDR3 extends over 15 amino acids. V was cut by 6 bases and J by 6 bases, with 17 bases left in between. CDR1 MNHEY and CDR2 SMNVEV come from the germline V gene (reference sequence). The CDR3 is CASRQILGTYEKLFF. The CDR3 coding sequence is TGTGCCAGCAGGCAGATTCTTGGGACTTATGAAAAACTGTTTTTT.

This clone has more than one count but fewer than ten. V is TRBV19 and J is TRBJ1-2, with unresolved D. From germline, CDR1 is LNHDA and CDR2 SQIVND (reference sequence). CDR3 length: 15 amino acids. Trimming cost V 1 base and J 3 bases, with 12 bases left between them. CDR3 region: CASSIGLKRDYGYTF. Written as DNA, the CDR3 is TGTGCCAGTAGTATAGGATTGAAACGCGACTATGGCTACACCTTC.

The chain combines TRBV7-2 with TRBJ1-5, with D uncertain. In germline, CDR1 is SGHTA, CDR2 FQGNSA. Between the trimmed V and J ends, which lost 3 bases and 5 bases, there was a span of 11 bases. This CDR3 region has 14 residues. The CDR3 nucleotides are TGTGCCAGCAGCTTGCGGAGAGGAGATCAGCCCCAGCATTTT. Amino acid sequence: CASSLRRGDQPQHF.

The chain is built from TRBV5-4 and TRBJ2-3, with 8 bases lining up with TRBD1. V lost 3 bases and J lost 0; bases outside the gene matches: 9. Germline V CDR1 and CDR2: SGHNT, YYREEE (reference sequence). The CDR3 is made up of 17 amino acids. DNA for the CDR3: TGTGCCAGCAGCTCTGGGCAGGGGGCTATAAGCACAGATACGCAGTATTTT. It codes for CASSSGQGAISTDTQYF.

As DNA, the CDR3 is TGTGCCAGCAGCGCGACTAGCGGGGGGCCCAATGAGCAGTTCTTC. Encoded protein: CASSATSGGPNEQFF. V gene TRBV7-9 combines with J gene TRBJ2-1; 13 bases map to TRBD2. Germline CDR1 SEHNR, CDR2 FQNEAQ (reference sequence). The CDR3 runs to 15 residues. With V trimmed by 5 bases and J by 6 bases, 4 bases remained unmatched.

This chain links TRBV19 with TRBJ1-6, with 11 positions matching TRBD1. The junction had 7 bases not matched to a gene; V was cut back by 9 bases and J by 6 bases. Germline-derived CDR1 and CDR2 are LNHDA and SQIVND (reference sequence). This CDR3 has 15 residues. CDR3 residues: CASGTGGGGNSPLHF. CDR3 nucleotides: TGTGCCAGCGGGACAGGGGGAGGAGGTAATTCACCCCTCCACTTT.

The genes are TRBV6-5 and TRBJ1-6; no reliable D call. Germline V gene sequence: CDR1 MNHEY, CDR2 SVGAGI. Deletions cut 6 bases from V and 7 bases from J, with 7 bases between. There are 12 residues in the CDR3. Here the CDR3 reads CASSRKNSPLHF. The CDR3, as DNA: TGTGCCAGCAGCAGGAAGAATTCACCCCTCCACTTT.

V gene TRBV6-1 combines with J gene TRBJ2-1; maybe TRBD1 (5 bases). Germline CDR1 MNHNS, CDR2 SASEGT. The CDR3 runs 12 residues. V was shortened by 4 bases and J by 6 bases, with 7 bases between the two germline ends. CDR3 in amino acids: CASSGDSNEQFF. The CDR3 nucleotides are TGTGCCAGCAGTGGAGACAGCAATGAGCAGTTCTTC.